The entry below gives a single T cell receptor (beta chain) sequence along with its context. The CDR3 has 18 amino acids. Germline CDR1 and CDR2: SGHDN and FVKESK. Trimming stripped 0 bases from V and 1 base from J, with 18 bases between. The authors' processing: Nucleated cell counts were estimated from reference gene primer amplification. Method: immunoSEQ multiplex PCR; TCRdb's copy keeps in-frame clones and lacks some. The DNA gave D and trimming, while V, J and clone size come from that table. The sample lists around 200,000 clones, 85% occurring once. This entry comes from a study of blood T cell repertoires in COVID-19. Study at large: T cells, B-cell-depleted T cells, or PBMCs provided the cDNA or gDNA that served as material.

The chain uses TRBV14 and TRBJ1-1, with D perhaps TRBD1 (6 bases). The clonotype comes from a woman of 80 years or more with acute or convalescent COVID-19. Input material: peripheral blood. CDR3 nucleotide sequence: TGTGCCAGCAGCCAAGAGGGTATAAGGGGACACGCGAACACTGAAGCTTTCTTT. Its translation is CASSQEGIRGHANTEAFF.